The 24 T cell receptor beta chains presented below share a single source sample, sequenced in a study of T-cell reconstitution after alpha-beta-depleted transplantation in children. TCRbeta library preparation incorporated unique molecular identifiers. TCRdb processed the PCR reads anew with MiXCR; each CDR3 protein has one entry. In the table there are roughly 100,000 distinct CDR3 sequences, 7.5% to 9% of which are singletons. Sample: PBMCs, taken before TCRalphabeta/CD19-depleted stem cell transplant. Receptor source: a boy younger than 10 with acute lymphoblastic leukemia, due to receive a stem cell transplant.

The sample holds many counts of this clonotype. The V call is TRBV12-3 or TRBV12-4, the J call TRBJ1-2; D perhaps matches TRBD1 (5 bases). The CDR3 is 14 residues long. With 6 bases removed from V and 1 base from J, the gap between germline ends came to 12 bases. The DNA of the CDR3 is TGTGCCAGCAGGGGACCCGGGAATAACTATGGCTACACCTTC. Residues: CASRGPGNNYGYTF.

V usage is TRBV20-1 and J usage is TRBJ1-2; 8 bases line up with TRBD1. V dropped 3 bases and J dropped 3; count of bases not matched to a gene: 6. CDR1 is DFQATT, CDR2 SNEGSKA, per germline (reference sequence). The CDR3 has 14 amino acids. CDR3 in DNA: TGCAGTGCTAGGGTGGACAGGGACGACTATGGCTACACCTTC. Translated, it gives CSARVDRDDYGYTF.

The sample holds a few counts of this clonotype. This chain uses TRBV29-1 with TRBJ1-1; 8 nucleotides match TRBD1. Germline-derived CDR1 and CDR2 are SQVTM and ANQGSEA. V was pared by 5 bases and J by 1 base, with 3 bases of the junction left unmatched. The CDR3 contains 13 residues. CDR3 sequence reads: CSVRQGSNTEAFF. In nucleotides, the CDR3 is TGCAGCGTTCGACAGGGGTCGAACACTGAAGCTTTCTTT. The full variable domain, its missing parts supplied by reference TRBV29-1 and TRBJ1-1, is SAVISQKPSRDICQRGTSLTIQCQVDSQVTMMFWYRQQPGQSLTLIATANQGSEATYESGFVIDKFPISRPNLTFSTLTVSNMSPEDSSIYLCSVRQGSNTEAFFGQGTRLTVV.

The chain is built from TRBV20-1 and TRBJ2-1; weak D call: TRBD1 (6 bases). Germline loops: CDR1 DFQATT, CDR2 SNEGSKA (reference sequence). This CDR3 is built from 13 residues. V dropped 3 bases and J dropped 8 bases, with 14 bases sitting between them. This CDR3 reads CSASYRVLHEQFF. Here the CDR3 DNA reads TGCAGTGCTAGTTACAGGGTCTTACATGAGCAGTTCTTC.

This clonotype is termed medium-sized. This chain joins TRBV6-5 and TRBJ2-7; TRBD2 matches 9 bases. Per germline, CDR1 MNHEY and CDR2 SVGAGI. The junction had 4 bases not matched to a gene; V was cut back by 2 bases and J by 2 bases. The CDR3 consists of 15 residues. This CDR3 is CASSYRRGGTYEQYF. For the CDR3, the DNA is TGTGCCAGCAGTTACCGGCGGGGGGGCACCTACGAGCAGTACTTC.

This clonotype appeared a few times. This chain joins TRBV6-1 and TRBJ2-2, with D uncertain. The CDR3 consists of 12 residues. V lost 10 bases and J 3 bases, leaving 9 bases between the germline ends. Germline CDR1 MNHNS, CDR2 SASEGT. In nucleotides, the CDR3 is TGTGCCACCGAACCATACACCGGGGAGCTGTTTTTT. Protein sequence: CATEPYTGELFF.

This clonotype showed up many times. Written as DNA, the CDR3 is TGTGCCAGCAGTTACCCGAGGGGGGGAAGGGGCACTGAAGCTTTCTTT. This sequence encodes CASSYPRGGRGTEAFF. The chain couples TRBV6-5 to TRBJ1-1, with D perhaps matching TRBD1 (6 bases). The V and J ends lost 2 bases and 4 bases respectively, with 17 bases between them. Per the germline V gene, CDR1 is MNHEY and CDR2 is SVGAGI. The CDR3 has 16 residues.

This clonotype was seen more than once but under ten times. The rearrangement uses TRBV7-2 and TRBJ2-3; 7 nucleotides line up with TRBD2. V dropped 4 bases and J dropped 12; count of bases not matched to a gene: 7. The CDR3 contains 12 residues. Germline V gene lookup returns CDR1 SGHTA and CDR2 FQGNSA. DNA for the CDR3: TGTGCCAGCAGCTCCCCGGGACTAAGACAGTATTTT. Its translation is CASSSPGLRQYF.

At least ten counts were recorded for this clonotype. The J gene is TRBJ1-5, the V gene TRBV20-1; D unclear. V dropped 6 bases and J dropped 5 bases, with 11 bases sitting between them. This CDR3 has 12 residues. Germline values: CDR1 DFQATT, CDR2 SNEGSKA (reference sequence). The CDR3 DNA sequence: TGCAGTGCCCTGAAAAGGGATCAGCCCCAGCATTTT. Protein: CSALKRDQPQHF.

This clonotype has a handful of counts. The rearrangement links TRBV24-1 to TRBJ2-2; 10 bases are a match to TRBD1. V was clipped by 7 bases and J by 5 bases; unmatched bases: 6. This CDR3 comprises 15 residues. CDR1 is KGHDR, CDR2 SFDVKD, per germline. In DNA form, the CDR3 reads TGTGCCACCAGAACGGGGACAGGGGAAACCGGGGAGCTGTTTTTT. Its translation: CATRTGTGETGELFF.

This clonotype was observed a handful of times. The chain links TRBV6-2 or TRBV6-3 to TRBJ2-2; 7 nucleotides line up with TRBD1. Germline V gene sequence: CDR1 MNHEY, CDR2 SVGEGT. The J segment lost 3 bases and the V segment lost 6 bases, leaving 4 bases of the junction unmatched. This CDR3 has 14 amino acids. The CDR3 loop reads CASRVQGDTGELFF. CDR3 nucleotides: TGTGCCAGCAGAGTCCAGGGGGACACCGGGGAGCTGTTTTTT.

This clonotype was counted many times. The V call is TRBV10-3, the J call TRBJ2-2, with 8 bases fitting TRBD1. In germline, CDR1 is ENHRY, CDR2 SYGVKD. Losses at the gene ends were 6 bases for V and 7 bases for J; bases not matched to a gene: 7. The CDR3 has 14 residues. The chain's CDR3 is CAISEDRADGELFF. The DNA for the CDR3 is TGTGCCATCAGCGAGGACAGGGCGGACGGGGAGCTGTTTTTT.

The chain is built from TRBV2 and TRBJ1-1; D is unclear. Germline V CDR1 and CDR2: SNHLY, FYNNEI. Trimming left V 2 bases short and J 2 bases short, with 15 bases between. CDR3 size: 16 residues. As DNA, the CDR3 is TGTGCCAGCAGTGAACGTCCGGCCTCGCTAAACACTGAAGCTTTCTTT. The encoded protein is CASSERPASLNTEAFF.

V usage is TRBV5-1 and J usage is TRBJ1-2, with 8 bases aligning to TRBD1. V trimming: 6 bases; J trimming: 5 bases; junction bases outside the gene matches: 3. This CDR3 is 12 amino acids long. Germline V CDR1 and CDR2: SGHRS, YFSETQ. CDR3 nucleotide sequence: TGCGCCAGCACCGGGACAGGTTATGGCTACACCTTC. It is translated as CASTGTGYGYTF.

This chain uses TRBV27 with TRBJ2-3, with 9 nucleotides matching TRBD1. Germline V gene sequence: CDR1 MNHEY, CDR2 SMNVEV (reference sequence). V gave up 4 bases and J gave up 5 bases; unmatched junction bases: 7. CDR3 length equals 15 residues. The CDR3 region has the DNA TGTGCCAGCAGTTACGGGACAGGGTTAATAGATACGCAGTATTTT. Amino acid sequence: CASSYGTGLIDTQYF.

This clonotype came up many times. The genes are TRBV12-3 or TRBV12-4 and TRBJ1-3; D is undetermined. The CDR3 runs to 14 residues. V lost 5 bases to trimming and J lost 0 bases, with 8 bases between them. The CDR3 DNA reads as TGTGCCAGCAGTCGTCAAGTCTCTGGAAACACCATATATTTT. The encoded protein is CASSRQVSGNTIYF.

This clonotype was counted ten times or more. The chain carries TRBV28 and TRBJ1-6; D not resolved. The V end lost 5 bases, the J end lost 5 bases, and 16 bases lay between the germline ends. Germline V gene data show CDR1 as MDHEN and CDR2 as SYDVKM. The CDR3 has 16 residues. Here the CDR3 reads CASSRRGGSNNSPLHF. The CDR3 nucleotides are TGTGCCAGCAGTCGCCGTGGAGGGTCTAATAATTCACCCCTCCACTTT.

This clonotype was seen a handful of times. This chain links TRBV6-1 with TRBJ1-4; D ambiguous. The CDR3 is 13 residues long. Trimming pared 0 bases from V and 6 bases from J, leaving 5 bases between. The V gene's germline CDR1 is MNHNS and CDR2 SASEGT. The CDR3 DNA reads TGTGCCAGCAGTGAAGCGGAATATGAAAAACTGTTTTTT. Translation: CASSEAEYEKLFF.

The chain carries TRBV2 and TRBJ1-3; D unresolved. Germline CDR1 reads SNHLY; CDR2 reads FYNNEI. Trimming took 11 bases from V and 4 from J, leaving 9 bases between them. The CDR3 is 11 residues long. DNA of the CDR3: TGTGCCCTGGAGGAGGGAAACACCATATATTTT. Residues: CALEEGNTIYF.

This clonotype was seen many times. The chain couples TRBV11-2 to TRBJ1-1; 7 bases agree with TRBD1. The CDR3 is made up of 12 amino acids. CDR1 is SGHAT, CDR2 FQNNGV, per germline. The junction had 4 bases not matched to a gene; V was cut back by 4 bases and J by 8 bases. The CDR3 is CASSSGTVEAFF. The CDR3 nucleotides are TGTGCCAGCAGCTCGGGGACAGTCGAAGCTTTCTTT.

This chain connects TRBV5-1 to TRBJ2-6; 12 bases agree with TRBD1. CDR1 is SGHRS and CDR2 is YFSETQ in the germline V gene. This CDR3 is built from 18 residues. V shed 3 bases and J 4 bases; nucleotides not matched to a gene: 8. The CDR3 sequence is CASSSAGQGAPGANVLTF. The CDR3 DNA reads TGCGCCAGCAGCTCGGCGGGACAGGGGGCGCCCGGGGCCAACGTCCTGACTTTC.

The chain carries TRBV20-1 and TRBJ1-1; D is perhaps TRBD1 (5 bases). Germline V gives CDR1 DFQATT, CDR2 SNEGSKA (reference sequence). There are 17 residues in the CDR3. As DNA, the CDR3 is TGCTGCGCTAGAAAAGGGTCGGGGGGAGGCGAGGGGACTGAAGCTTTCTTT. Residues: CCARKGSGGGEGTEAFF.

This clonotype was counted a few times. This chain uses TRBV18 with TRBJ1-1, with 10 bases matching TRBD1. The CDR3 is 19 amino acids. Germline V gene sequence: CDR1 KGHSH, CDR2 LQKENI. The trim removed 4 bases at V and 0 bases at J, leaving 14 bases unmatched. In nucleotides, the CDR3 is TGTGCCAGCTCACGTCCACCGGGACAGGGGCGCCTTATGAACACTGAAGCTTTCTTT. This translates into CASSRPPGQGRLMNTEAFF.

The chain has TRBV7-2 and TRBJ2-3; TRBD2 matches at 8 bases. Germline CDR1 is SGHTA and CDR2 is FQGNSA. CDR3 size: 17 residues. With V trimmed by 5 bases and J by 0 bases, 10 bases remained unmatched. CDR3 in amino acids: CASSASKRGTSTDTQYF. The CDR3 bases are TGTGCCAGCAGCGCGTCTAAGCGGGGGACTAGCACAGATACGCAGTATTTT.